This T cell receptor (beta chain) was observed in a study of T-cell reconstitution after alpha-beta-depleted transplantation in children. The study, taken as a whole, reports: Counts and diversity of T cells one year after transplant came mostly from newly produced T cells. It was surviving recipient T cells and thymic progenitors that gave some patients high TCRbeta diversity at day 60. Reports say that about two months after transplant, the alpha-beta T cells came out of several hundred graft clones that had expanded.

For this clonotype: The target antigen is unknown.

Germline V gene lookup returns CDR1 SGHTA and CDR2 FQGTGA. Trimming removed 5 bases from V and 0 bases from J, with 13 bases in between. CDR3 length: 15 amino acids. Preparation of the TCRbeta library was carried out with unique molecular identifiers. MiXCR was run by TCRdb on the PCR reads, yielding one entry per CDR3 protein. The table has under 400,000 distinct CDR3 sequences, more than 20% seen once; the top ten hold about a tenth. The sequencing used PBMCs, mostly from graft donor cells, collected 180 days after TCRalphabeta/CD19-depleted stem cell transplant. V usage is TRBV7-3 and J usage is TRBJ1-2; D is uncertain. The clonotype comes from a male patient under 18 who had a stem cell transplant for acute lymphoblastic leukemia, so the T cells may come from the graft donor. CDR3 nucleotide sequence: TGTGCCAGCAGCCCCCGGGATACCTCTAACTATGGCTACACCTTC. Protein product: CASSPRDTSNYGYTF.